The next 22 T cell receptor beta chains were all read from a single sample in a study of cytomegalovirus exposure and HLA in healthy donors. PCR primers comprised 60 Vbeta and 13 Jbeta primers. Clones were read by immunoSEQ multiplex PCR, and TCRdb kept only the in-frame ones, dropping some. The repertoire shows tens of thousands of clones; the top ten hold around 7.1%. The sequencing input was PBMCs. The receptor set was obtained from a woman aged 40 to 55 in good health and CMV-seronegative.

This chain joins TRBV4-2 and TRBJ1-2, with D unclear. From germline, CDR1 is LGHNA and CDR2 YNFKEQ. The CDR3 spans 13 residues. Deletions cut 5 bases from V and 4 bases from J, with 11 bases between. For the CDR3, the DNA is TGTGCCAGCAGCGGCAGCGAGCTCTATGGCTACACCTTC. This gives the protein CASSGSELYGYTF.

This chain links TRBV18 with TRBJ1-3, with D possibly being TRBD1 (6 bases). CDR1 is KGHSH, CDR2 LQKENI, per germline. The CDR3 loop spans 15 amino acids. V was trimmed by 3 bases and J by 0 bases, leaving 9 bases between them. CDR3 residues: CASSPGGGSGNTIYF. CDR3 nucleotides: TGTGCCAGCTCACCGGGAGGGGGCTCTGGAAACACCATATATTTT.

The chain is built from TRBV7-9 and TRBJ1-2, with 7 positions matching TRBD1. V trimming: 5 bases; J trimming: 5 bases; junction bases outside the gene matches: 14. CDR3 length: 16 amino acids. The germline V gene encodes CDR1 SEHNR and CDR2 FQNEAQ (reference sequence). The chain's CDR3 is CASSLSADRPLYGYTF. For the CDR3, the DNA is TGTGCCAGCAGCCTCAGCGCGGACAGGCCCCTTTATGGCTACACCTTC. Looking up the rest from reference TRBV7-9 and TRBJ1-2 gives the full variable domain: DTGVSQNPRHKITKRGQNVTFRCDPISEHNRLYWYRQTLGQGPEFLTYFQNEAQLEKSRLLSDRFSAERPKGSFSTLEIQRTEQGDSAMYLCASSLSADRPLYGYTFGSGTRLTVV.

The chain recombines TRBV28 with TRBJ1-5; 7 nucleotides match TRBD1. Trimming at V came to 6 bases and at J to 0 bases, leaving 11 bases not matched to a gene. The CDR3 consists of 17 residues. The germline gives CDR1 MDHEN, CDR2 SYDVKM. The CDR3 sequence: CASSNGGQSLSNQPQHF. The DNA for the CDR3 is TGTGCCAGCAGCAACGGGGGACAGAGTCTTAGCAATCAGCCCCAGCATTTT.

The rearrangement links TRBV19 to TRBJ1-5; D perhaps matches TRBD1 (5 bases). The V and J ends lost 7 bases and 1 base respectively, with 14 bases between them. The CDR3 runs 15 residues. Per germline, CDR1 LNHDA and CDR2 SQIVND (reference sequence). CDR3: CASIRTGGSNQPQHF. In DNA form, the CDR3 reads TGTGCCAGTATCCGGACGGGGGGGAGCAATCAGCCCCAGCATTTT.

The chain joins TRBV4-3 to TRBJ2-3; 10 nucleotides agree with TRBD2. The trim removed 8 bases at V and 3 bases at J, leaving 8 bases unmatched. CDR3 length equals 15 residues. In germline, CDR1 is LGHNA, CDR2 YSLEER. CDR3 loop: CASSSGSQVTDTQYF. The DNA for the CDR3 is TGCGCCAGCTCTAGCGGGAGTCAGGTAACAGATACGCAGTATTTT.

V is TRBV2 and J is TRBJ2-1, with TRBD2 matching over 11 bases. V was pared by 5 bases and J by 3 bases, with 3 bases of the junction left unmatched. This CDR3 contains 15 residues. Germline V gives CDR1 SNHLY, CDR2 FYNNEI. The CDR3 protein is CASSRTSGSYNEQFF. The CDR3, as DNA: TGTGCCAGCAGTCGTACTAGCGGGAGCTACAATGAGCAGTTCTTC.

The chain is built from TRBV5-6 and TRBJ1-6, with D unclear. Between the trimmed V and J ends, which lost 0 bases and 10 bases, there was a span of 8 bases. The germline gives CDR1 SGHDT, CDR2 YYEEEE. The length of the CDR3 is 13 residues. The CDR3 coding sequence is TGTGCCAGCAGCTTGGGAGGGAGGTCACCCCTCCACTTT. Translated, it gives CASSLGGRSPLHF.

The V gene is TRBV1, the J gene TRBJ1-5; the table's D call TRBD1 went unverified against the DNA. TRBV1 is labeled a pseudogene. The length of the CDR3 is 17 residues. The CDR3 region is CTSRLGHHLGSNQPQHF. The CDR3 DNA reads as TGCACCAGCAGACTGGGACATCACCTCGGGAGCAATCAGCCCCAGCATTTT.

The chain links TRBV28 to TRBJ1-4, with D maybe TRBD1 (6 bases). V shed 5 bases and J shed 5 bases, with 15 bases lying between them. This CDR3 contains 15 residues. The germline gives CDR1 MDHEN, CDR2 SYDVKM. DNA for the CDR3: TGTGCCAGCAGTACCGAGGGGGTCCCGAATGAAAAACTGTTTTTT. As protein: CASSTEGVPNEKLFF.

The CDR3 DNA is TGTGCCAGCAGTAAGGACTTTAACAATGAGCAGTTCTTC. Translation: CASSKDFNNEQFF. The chain is built from TRBV9 and TRBJ2-1; a weak D match, TRBD2 (5 bases). The germline V gene encodes CDR1 SGDLS and CDR2 YYNGEE. The V end was cut by 5 bases, the J end by 5 bases, with 11 bases between. The CDR3 is made up of 13 amino acids.

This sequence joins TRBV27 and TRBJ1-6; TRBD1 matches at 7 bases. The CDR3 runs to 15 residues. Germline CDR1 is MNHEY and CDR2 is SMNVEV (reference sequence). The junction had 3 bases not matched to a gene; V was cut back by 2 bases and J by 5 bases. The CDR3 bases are TGTGCCAGCAGTTTAGAGACAGGGAATAATTCACCCCTCCACTTT. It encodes CASSLETGNNSPLHF.

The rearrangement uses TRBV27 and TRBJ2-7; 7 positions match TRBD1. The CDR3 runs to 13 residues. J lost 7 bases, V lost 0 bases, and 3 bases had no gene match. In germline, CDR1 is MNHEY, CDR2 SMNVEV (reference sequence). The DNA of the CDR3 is TGTGCCAGCAGTTTATCGTGGGGACAGGAGCAGTACTTC. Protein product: CASSLSWGQEQYF.

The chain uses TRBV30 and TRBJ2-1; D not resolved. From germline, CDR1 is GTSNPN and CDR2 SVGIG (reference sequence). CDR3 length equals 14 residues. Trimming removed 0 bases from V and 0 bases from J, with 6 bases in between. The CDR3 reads CAWSVASSYNEQFF. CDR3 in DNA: TGTGCCTGGAGTGTTGCTAGCTCCTACAATGAGCAGTTCTTC.

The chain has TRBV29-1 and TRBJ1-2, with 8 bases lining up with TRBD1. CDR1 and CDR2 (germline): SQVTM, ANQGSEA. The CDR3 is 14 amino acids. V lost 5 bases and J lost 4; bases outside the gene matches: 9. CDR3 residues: CSVLGQGASYGYTF. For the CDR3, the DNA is TGCAGCGTTCTAGGTCAGGGGGCAAGCTATGGCTACACCTTC. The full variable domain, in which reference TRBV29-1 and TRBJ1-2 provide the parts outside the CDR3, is SAVISQKPSRDICQRGTSLTIQCQVDSQVTMMFWYRQQPGQSLTLIATANQGSEATYESGFVIDKFPISRPNLTFSTLTVSNMSPEDSSIYLCSVLGQGASYGYTFGSGTRLTVV.

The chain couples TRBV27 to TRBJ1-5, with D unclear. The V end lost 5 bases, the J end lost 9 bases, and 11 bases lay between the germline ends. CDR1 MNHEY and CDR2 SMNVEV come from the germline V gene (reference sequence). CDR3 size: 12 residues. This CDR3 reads CASSLREGPQHF. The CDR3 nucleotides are TGTGCCAGCAGTCTACGAGAGGGGCCCCAGCATTTT.

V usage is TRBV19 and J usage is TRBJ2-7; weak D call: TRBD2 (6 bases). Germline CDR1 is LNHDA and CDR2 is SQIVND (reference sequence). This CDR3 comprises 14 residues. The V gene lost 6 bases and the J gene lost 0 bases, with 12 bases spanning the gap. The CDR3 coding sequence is TGTGCCAGTAGACCGGGACTGTCCTCCTACGAGCAGTACTTC. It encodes CASRPGLSSYEQYF. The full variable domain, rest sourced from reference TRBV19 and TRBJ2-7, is DGGITQSPKYLFRKEGQNVTLSCEQNLNHDAMYWYRQDPGQGLRLIYYSQIVNDFQKGDIAEGYSVSREKKESFPLTVTSAQKNPTAFYLCASRPGLSSYEQYFGPGTRLTVT.

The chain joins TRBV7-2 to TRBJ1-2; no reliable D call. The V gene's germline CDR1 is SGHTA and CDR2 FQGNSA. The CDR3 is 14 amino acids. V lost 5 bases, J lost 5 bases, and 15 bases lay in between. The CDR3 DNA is TGTGCCAGCAGCCCTAGCGCCCTGGGGTATGGCTACACCTTC. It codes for CASSPSALGYGYTF.

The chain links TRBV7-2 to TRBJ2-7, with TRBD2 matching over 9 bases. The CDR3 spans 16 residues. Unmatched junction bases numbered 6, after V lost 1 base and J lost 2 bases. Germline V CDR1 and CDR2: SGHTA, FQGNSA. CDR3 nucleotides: TGTGCCAGCAGCTTAGGGCTAGCGGGACTTGCCTACGAGCAGTACTTC. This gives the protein CASSLGLAGLAYEQYF.

As DNA, the CDR3 is TGTGCCAGCAGCCAAGAAATAGGGGGCTCTAATTCACCCCTCCACTTT. Translating gives CASSQEIGGSNSPLHF. The genes are TRBV4-2 and TRBJ1-6; 7 positions agree with TRBD1. With V trimmed by 0 bases and J by 6 bases, 5 bases remained unmatched. Germline loops: CDR1 LGHNA, CDR2 YNFKEQ. This CDR3 contains 16 residues.

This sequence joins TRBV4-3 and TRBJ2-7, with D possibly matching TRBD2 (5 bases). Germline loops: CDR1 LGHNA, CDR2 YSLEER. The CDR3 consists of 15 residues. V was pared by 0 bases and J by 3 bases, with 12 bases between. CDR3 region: CASSQDRVGDYEQYF. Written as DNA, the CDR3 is TGCGCCAGCAGCCAAGATCGTGTGGGAGACTACGAGCAGTACTTC.

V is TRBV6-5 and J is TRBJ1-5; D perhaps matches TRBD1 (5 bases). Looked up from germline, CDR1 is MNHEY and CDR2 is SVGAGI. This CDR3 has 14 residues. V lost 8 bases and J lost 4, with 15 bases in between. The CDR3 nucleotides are TGTGCCAGCTCCCGGGGGGGGAAGAATCAGCCCCAGCATTTT. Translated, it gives CASSRGGKNQPQHF.